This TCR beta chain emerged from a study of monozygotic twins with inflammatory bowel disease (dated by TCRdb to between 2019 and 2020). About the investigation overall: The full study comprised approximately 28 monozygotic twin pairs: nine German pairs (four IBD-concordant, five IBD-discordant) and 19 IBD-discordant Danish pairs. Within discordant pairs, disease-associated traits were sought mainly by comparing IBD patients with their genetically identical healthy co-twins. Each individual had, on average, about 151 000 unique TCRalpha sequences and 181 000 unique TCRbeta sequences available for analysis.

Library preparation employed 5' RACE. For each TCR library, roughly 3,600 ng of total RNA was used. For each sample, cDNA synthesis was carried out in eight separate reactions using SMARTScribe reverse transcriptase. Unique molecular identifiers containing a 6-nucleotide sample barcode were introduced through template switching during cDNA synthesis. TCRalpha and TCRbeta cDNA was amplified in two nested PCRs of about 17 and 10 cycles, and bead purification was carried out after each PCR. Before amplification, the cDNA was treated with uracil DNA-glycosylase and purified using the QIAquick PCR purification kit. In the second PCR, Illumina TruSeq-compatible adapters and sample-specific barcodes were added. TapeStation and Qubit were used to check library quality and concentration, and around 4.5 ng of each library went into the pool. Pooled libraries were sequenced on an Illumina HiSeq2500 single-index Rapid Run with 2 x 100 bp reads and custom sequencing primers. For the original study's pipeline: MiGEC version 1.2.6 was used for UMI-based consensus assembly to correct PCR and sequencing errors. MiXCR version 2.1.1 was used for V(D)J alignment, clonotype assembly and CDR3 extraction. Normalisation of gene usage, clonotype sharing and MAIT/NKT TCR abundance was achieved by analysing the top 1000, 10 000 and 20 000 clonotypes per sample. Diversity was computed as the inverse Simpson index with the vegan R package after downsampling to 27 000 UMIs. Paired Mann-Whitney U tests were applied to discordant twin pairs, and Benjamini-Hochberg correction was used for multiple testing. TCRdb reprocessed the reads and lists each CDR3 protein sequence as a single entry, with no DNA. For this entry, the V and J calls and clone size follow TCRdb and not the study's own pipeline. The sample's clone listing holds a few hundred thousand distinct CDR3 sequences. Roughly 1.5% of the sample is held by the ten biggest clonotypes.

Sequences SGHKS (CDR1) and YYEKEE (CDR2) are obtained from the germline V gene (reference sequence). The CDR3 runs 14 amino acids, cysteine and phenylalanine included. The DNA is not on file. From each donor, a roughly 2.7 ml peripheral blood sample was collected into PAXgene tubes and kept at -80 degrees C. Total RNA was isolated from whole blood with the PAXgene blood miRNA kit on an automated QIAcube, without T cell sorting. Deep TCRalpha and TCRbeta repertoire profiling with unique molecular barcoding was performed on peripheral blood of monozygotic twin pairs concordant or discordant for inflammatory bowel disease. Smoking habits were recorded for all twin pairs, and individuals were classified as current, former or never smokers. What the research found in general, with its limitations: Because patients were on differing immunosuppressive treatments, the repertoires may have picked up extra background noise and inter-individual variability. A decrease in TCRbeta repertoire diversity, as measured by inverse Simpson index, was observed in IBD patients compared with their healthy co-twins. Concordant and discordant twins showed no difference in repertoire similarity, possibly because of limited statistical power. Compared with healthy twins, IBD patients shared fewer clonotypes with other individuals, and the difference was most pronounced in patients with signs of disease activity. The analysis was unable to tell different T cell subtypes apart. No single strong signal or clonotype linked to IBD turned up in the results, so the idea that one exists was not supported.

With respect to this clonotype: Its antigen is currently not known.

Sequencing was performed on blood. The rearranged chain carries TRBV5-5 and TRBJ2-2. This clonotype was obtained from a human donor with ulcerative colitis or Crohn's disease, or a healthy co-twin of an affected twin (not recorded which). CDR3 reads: CASSFRQNTGELFF.